Sequencing of this T cell receptor (beta chain) was carried out in a study of shared T cell receptors in the human thymus. Profiling relied on immunoSEQ multiplex PCR, and the TCRdb table lists in-frame clones only, not all of them. The profile shows 700,000 or so clones, 70% to 90% of them singletons. The same data also went into a second study, on human thymus T cells. That study adds: Donors were healthy Finnish babies undergoing corrective operations for congenital heart defects. Thymus pieces cut out during corrective heart surgery were the tissue that was used. It looked as if thymic and blood repertoires used V and J genes in a biased way. As related research reported, thymic repertoires overlapped highly among unrelated individuals.

The origin of this receptor is a girl less than two years old with a congenital heart defect. The sample comprised thymocytes.

CDR3 nucleotides: TGTGCCAGCGAACGGACAGGGCTCCCTGAAGAACTTGGAAACACCATATATTTT. Residues: CASERTGLPEELGNTIYF. This chain uses TRBV2 with TRBJ1-3; TRBD1 agrees at 8 bases. Germline trimming cut 8 bases from V and 3 bases from J; bases unmatched to any gene: 18. Germline V gives CDR1 SNHLY, CDR2 FYNNEI. CDR3 length: 18 amino acids.